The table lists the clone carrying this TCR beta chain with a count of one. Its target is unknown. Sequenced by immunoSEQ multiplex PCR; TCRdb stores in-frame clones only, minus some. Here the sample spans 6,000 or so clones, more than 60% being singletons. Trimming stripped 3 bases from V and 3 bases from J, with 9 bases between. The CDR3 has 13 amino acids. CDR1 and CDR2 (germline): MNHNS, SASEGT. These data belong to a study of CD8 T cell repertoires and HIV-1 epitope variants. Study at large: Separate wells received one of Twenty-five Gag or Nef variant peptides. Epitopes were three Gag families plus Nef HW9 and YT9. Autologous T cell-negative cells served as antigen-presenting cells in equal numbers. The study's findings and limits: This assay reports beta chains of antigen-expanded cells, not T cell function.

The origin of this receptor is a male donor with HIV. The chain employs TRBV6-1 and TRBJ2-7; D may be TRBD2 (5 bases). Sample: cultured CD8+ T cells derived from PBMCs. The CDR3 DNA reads TGTGCCAGCAGTGATTGGGGAGACTACGAGCAGTACTTC. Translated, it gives CASSDWGDYEQYF.